This record concerns one T cell receptor beta chain sequence. Its binding antigen is unknown. It has no much larger one-base neighbor in the sample; base qualities were not kept. This sample was taken from a study of T cell responses to AZD1222 COVID-19 vaccine listed by TCRdb under 2021. Study-wide context: A total of 233 trial participants underwent TCR sequencing, of whom 207 had received two doses of AZD1222 and some 26 had received two doses of the MenACWY control vaccine. Enrollment into the trials was organized by age into subgroups of 18-55, 56-69 and 70-plus years, and those subgroups contained roughly 140, 27 and 60 TCR-sequenced participants, respectively. What the authors observed across the whole study: Conclusions about previously exposed vaccinees are limited because only 5 or 6 AZD1222 recipients were SARS-CoV-2 seropositive at baseline. Epitopes outside the regions mutated in the B.1.351 and B.1.1.7 variants were reportedly recognized by nearly half of the unique spike-specific TCRs. Because no day 14 peak-response samples were available, the repertoires could be characterized only after the peak T cell response. The 56-69-year group was small, and its depth increase did not reach significance, likely because of low power. Vaccine-associated CD4 TCRs spanned the whole spike protein, with dominant responses in regions 160-218 and 743-854. After two AZD1222 doses, spike-specific TCR breadth and depth were significantly higher than at day 0 and than in MenACWY recipients. Most participants were white British and females outnumbered males, and the authors suggested that clonal diversity may have been underestimated.

The CDR3, from cysteine to phenylalanine, totals 15 residues. Only CDR3 DNA remains: 45 bases, in frame from the first base. V loses 3 bases, J loses 8 bases, and the germline ends lie 17 bases apart. CDR1 MNHEY and CDR2 SMNVEV are derived from the germline V gene (reference sequence). The CDR3 regions of human TCRbeta chains were subjected to immunosequencing. The paper's data handling went like this. TCRs in the repertoires were matched against a reference library of SARS-CoV-2-specific TCRs that had been generated with the MIRA antigen-specificity platform. Breadth meant the fraction of unique TCRs that were SARS-CoV-2-associated, whereas depth meant the fraction of total T cells that were SARS-CoV-2-associated. Each spike-specific TCR was assigned to its reactive spike region and to a CD4 or CD8 class using the MIRA data. Log10-transformed breadth and depth values were compared by one-way ANOVA with Sidak's multiple comparisons tests. In TCRdb, the immuneACCESS table is reduced to in-frame sequences with V and J assigned. These tables do not hold every clone; where another copy was compared, an unresolved V gene accounts for under half, and the others remain unexplained. V and J calls and clone size are those listed in that table; D and trimming were worked out from the DNA. Counted in this sample were roughly 93,000 clones; over 85% of them appeared once. Under 5.5% of the sample lies in the top ten.

The time point label, read with the paper, signifies: about 28 days (+/-7) after the second vaccine dose. Because spike-specific TCR depth and breadth did not differ between the two schedules, AZD1222 recipients who got a second dose at roughly 4 weeks were pooled with those who got a second dose at roughly 12 weeks. Samples from vaccinated people were obtained from the UK trials COV001 and COV002, which included a single-blind randomized controlled phase 2/3 trial of AZD1222 (ChAdOx1 nCoV-19) in healthy adults. For TCRbeta chain sequencing, PBMC samples were collected from trial participants at day 0 and at day 28 after the second dose.

This sample comprised peripheral blood, obtained 28 days after the second AZD1222 dose. The source is an adult who received the AZD1222 COVID-19 vaccine. The rearranged chain carries TRBV27 and TRBJ2-1; a weak D assignment points to TRBD1 (6 bases agree). The CDR3 protein sequence reads: CASSFWGPGSDEQFF. At the DNA level, the sequence is TGTGCCAGCAGTTTTTGGGGGCCGGGCTCGGATGAGCAGTTCTTC.